Sequencing of this T cell receptor (beta chain) was carried out in a study of T cells after yellow fever vaccination. The CDR3 loop spans 17 amino acids. The J segment lost 2 bases and the V segment lost 2 bases, leaving 10 bases of the junction unmatched. Germline CDR1 is SGHRS and CDR2 is YFSETQ. TCRdb reanalysed the 5' RACE reads using MiXCR and keeps one entry per CDR3 protein. The data show some 340,000 distinct CDR3 sequences, roughly 10% seen once. This clonotype was seen a handful of times. The receptor was isolated from a man in his late teens or twenties who received the YFV17D yellow fever vaccine. The chain has TRBV5-1 and TRBJ2-5; TRBD2 matches 9 bases. The sample here was CD4+ T cells sorted from PBMCs, taken 45 days after the yellow fever booster vaccination. For the CDR3, the DNA is TGCGCCAGCAGCTTTGCGGCAACCCTAGCGGGGCAAGAGACCCAGTACTTC. This sequence encodes CASSFAATLAGQETQYF.